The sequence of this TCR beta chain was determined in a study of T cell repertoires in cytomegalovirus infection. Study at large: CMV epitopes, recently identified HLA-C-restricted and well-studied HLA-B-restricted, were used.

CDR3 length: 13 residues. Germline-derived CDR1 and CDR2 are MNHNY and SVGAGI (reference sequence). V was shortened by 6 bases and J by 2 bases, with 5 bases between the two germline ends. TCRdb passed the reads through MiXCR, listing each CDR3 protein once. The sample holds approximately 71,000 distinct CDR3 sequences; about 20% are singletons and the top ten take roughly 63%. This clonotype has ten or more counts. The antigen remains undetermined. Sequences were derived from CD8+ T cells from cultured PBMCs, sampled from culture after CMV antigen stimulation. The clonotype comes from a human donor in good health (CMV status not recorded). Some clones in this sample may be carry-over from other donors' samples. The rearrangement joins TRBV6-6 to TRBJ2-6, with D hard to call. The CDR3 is CASSPPGANVLTF. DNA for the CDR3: TGTGCCAGCAGCCCCCCTGGGGCCAACGTCCTGACTTTC.